This TCR beta chain was sequenced in a study of blood T cell repertoires in COVID-19. Overall study: PBMCs, B-cell-depleted T cells, or T cells provided the cDNA or gDNA that made up the material.

The germline V gene encodes CDR1 SGHAT and CDR2 FQNNGV. Losses at the gene ends were 3 bases for V and 6 bases for J; bases not matched to a gene: 10. The CDR3 contains 16 residues. Original methodology: The authors estimated nucleated cell counts from reference gene primer amplification. The method was immunoSEQ multiplex PCR; TCRdb's version includes in-frame clones alone and lacks a portion of them. V, J and clone size are those of that table, while D and trimming were read from the DNA. The data contain 35,000 to 45,000 clones, almost 95% of them seen just once; the ten biggest clones take up 8% to 10%.

The V and J genes are TRBV11-2 and TRBJ2-3; TRBD2 matches at 9 bases. This TCR was recovered from a man between 50 and 59 years old with active COVID-19. Sequenced input: peripheral blood. CDR3 DNA sequence: TGTGCCAGCAGCTTTAGTCTAGCGGGATGGGGGGATACGCAGTATTTT. Translating gives CASSFSLAGWGDTQYF. Full variable domain (missing parts from reference TRBV11-2 and TRBJ2-3): EAGVAQSPRYKIIEKRQSVAFWCNPISGHATLYWYQQILGQGPKLLIQFQNNGVVDDSQLPKDRFSAERLKGVDSTLKIQPAKLEDSAVYLCASSFSLAGWGDTQYFGPGTRLTVL.